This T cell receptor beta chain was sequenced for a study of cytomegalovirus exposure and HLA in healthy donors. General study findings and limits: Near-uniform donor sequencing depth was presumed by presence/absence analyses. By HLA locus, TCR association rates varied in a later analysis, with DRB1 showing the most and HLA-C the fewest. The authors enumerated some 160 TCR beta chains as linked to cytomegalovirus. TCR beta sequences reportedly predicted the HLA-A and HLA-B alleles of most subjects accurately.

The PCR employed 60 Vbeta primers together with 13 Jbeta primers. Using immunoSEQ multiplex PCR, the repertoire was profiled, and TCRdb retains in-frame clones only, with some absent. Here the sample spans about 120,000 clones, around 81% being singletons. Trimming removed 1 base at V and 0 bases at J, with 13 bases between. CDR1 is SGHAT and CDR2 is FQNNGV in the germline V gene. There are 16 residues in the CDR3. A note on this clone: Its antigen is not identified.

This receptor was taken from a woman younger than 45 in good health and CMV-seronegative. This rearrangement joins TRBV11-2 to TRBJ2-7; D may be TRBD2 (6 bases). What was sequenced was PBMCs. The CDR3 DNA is TGTGCCAGCAGCTTAGGTCTAGCGCAGGCCTCCTACGAGCAGTACTTC. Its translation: CASSLGLAQASYEQYF. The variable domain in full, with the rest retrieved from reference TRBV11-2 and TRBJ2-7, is EAGVAQSPRYKIIEKRQSVAFWCNPISGHATLYWYQQILGQGPKLLIQFQNNGVVDDSQLPKDRFSAERLKGVDSTLKIQPAKLEDSAVYLCASSLGLAQASYEQYFGPGTRLTVT.